This T cell receptor beta chain was captured by sequencing in a study of T cell responses to AZD1222 COVID-19 vaccine. Study-level findings and limits: Donors skewed white British and female; clonal diversity was possibly underestimated. Increased Spike-specific TCR breadth and depth were observed after two AZD1222 doses. Seropositive AZD1222 recipients at baseline numbered only 6 or 7.

Clones were read by immunoSEQ multiplex PCR, and TCRdb kept only the in-frame ones, dropping some. Of more than 60,000 clones in the sample, roughly 87% were seen once. Concerning this clone itself: Its cognate antigen is unknown.

Germline V gene lookup returns CDR1 MDHEN and CDR2 SYDVKM. Trimming cost V 6 bases and J 5 bases, with 19 bases left between them. The CDR3 extends over 16 amino acids. The starting material was peripheral blood, obtained on day 0 of AZD1222 vaccination. The rearrangement joins TRBV28 to TRBJ2-2; maybe TRBD2 (6 bases). The clonotype originates from an adult in good health. This CDR3 reads CASSPAAGGGTGELFF. The DNA of the CDR3 is TGTGCCAGCAGCCCCGCCGCGGGCGGAGGGACCGGGGAGCTGTTTTTT.